The 17 T cell receptor beta chains reported below all come from one sample, sequenced in a study of radiotherapy plus CTLA-4 blockade in lung cancer. Assay: immunoSEQ multiplex PCR; the TCRdb copy retains only in-frame clones and omits some. Of some 52,000 clones detected, roughly three quarters appear once; the ten largest clones hold around 3.2%. Sample: peripheral blood, taken from a patient treated with radiotherapy plus ipilimumab. These receptors all come from a human donor with non-small cell lung cancer who had a partial response to radiotherapy plus ipilimumab.

The chain couples TRBV4-1 to TRBJ2-5; 11 bases are shared with TRBD2. The V segment lost 4 bases and the J segment 5 bases; nucleotides outside the gene matches: 9. Germline CDR1 MGHRA, CDR2 YSYEKL. The CDR3 consists of 16 residues. CDR3: CASSLPTSGVVETQYF. The CDR3 DNA is TGCGCCAGCAGCCTCCCGACTAGCGGGGTGGTGGAGACCCAGTACTTC.

The rearrangement uses TRBV18 and TRBJ2-7; perhaps TRBD1 as D (6 bases). Germline CDR1 KGHSH, CDR2 LQKENI. Trimming removed 0 bases from V and 2 bases from J, with 11 bases in between. This CDR3 has 15 amino acids. DNA for the CDR3: TGTGCCAGCTCACCACCAGGACAGCAAACCTACGAGCAGTACTTC. This gives the protein CASSPPGQQTYEQYF.

V gene TRBV7-9 combines with J gene TRBJ2-1; D might be TRBD2 (6 bases). The CDR3 is made up of 13 amino acids. V shed 5 bases and J shed 8 bases, with 13 bases lying between them. Germline V CDR1 and CDR2: SEHNR, FQNEAQ (reference sequence). The DNA of the CDR3 is TGTGCCAGCAGCATGGGAGGTTGGGATGAGCAGTTCTTC. This encodes CASSMGGWDEQFF.

V is TRBV9 and J is TRBJ2-5; 9 bases match TRBD2. With 0 bases clipped from V and 4 bases from J, the junction kept 7 bases outside the gene matches. Germline CDR1 and CDR2: SGDLS and YYNGEE. CDR3 length equals 16 residues. The CDR3 is CASSVGLAGERETQYF. CDR3 nucleotide sequence: TGTGCCAGCAGCGTAGGTTTAGCGGGGGAGCGAGAGACCCAGTACTTC.

This rearrangement joins TRBV7-2 to TRBJ1-6; D not resolved. The V end lost 5 bases, the J end lost 8 bases, and 7 bases lay between the germline ends. The germline gives CDR1 SGHTA, CDR2 FQGNSA. The CDR3 is 12 amino acids. In DNA, the CDR3 is TGTGCCAGCAGCCCTTTTGATTCACCCCTCCACTTT. Translation: CASSPFDSPLHF.

The CDR3 DNA sequence: TGTGCCAGCAGTTATACAGGGGCGGGGAACACTGAAGCTTTCTTT. It translates to CASSYTGAGNTEAFF. This chain links TRBV6-5 with TRBJ1-1; 7 nucleotides agree with TRBD1. The germline V gene encodes CDR1 MNHEY and CDR2 SVGAGI. With 3 bases clipped from V and 1 base from J, the junction kept 5 bases outside the gene matches. This CDR3 comprises 15 residues.

The chain has TRBV6-1 and TRBJ1-5, with D unresolved. Germline V gives CDR1 MNHNS, CDR2 SASEGT. V was clipped by 5 bases and J by 0 bases, with 11 bases between them. The CDR3 sequence is 15 residues long. The CDR3 loop is CASSFAGDSNQPQHF. CDR3 DNA: TGTGCCAGCAGTTTCGCGGGCGATAGCAATCAGCCCCAGCATTTT.

The chain has TRBV5-1 and TRBJ1-1, with D perhaps TRBD1 (6 bases). This CDR3 region has 15 residues. From germline, CDR1 is SGHRS and CDR2 YFSETQ. Trimming pared 3 bases from V and 1 base from J, leaving 13 bases between. The CDR3 DNA reads as TGCGCCAGCAGCTCGGTTGGACAGTCGAACACTGAAGCTTTCTTT. Its protein is CASSSVGQSNTEAFF.

The chain is built from TRBV6-4 and TRBJ2-2; D remains ambiguous. The V gene's germline CDR1 is MRHNA and CDR2 SNTAGT. Trimming cost V 6 bases and J 0 bases, with 8 bases left between them. The CDR3 sequence is 14 residues long. CDR3 region: CASSLGPNTGELFF. The CDR3 region has the DNA TGTGCCAGCAGCCTTGGCCCGAACACCGGGGAGCTGTTTTTT.

This clone was observed once. This chain joins TRBV15 and TRBJ2-4, with D possibly matching TRBD1 (6 bases). Germline V gene data show CDR1 as LNHNV and CDR2 as YYDKDF (reference sequence). Trimming shortened V by 4 bases and J by 1 base, and 20 bases separated the two germline ends. The CDR3 sequence is 18 residues long. CDR3 amino acids: CATSKDWQGSVAKNIQYF. CDR3 coding DNA: TGTGCCACCAGCAAAGATTGGCAGGGGAGTGTGGCCAAAAACATTCAGTACTTC.

In regard to this clone: Its ends do not fully match the called genes, so a read error is possible. The rearrangement joins TRBV29-1 to TRBJ2-7; D is uncertain. Germline CDR1 and CDR2: SQVTM and ANQGSEA. The CDR3 is made up of 11 amino acids. CDR3 nucleotide sequence: TGCAGCGTCGAAGACCAGGACGAGCAGTACTTC. This gives the protein CSVEDQDEQYF.

CDR3 DNA sequence: TGTGCCAGCAGCGTAGAACTAGCGGGGGGGCCGGACACCGGGGAGCTGTTTTTT. Translation: CASSVELAGGPDTGELFF. This chain connects TRBV9 to TRBJ2-2, with 13 nucleotides matching TRBD2. CDR1 and CDR2 from the germline V gene are SGDLS and YYNGEE. V gave up 0 bases and J gave up 3 bases; unmatched junction bases: 5. There are 18 residues in the CDR3.

The V call is TRBV5-1, the J call TRBJ2-7, with D perhaps matching TRBD1 (6 bases). Per germline, CDR1 SGHRS and CDR2 YFSETQ. The CDR3 spans 13 residues. V was trimmed by 0 bases and J by 6 bases, leaving 10 bases between them. The CDR3 reads CASSLGQAGEQYF. DNA for the CDR3: TGCGCCAGCAGCTTGGGACAGGCGGGCGAGCAGTACTTC. The variable domain in full, completed from reference TRBV5-1 and TRBJ2-7, reads KAGVTQTPRYLIKTRGQQVTLSCSPISGHRSVSWYQQTPGQGLQFLFEYFSETQRNKGNFPGRFSGRQFSNSRSEMNVSTLELGDSALYLCASSLGQAGEQYFGPGTRLTVT.

The V gene is TRBV25-1, the J gene TRBJ2-5; D is perhaps TRBD2 (6 bases). The V gene's germline CDR1 is MGHDK and CDR2 SYGVNS. V was shortened by 7 bases and J by 3 bases, with 12 bases between the two germline ends. The CDR3 covers 13 residues. The CDR3 is CASKGWGEETQYF. The CDR3 nucleotides read TGTGCCAGCAAGGGATGGGGGGAAGAGACCCAGTACTTC. The full variable domain, with the rest looked up from reference TRBV25-1 and TRBJ2-5, is EADIYQTPRYLVIGTGKKITLECSQTMGHDKMYWYQQDPGMELHLIHYSYGVNSTEKGDLSSESTVSRIRTEHFPLTLESARPSHTSQYLCASKGWGEETQYFGPGTRLLVL.

This chain joins TRBV11-2 and TRBJ1-6; the D gene is possibly TRBD1 (6 bases). Trimming cost V 5 bases and J 8 bases, with 13 bases left between them. The CDR3 is 14 amino acids. The germline V gene has CDR1 SGHAT and CDR2 FQNNGV. The CDR3 coding sequence is TGTGCCAGCAGCCCCTCAGGGGCACATTCACCCCTCCACTTT. This codes for CASSPSGAHSPLHF.

The chain combines TRBV27 with TRBJ2-1; 12 bases align to TRBD2. V trimming: 5 bases; J trimming: 1 base; junction bases outside the gene matches: 9. The CDR3 is 18 amino acids. Germline V gives CDR1 MNHEY, CDR2 SMNVEV (reference sequence). CDR3 DNA: TGTGCCAGCAGTGGGCTTCGACTAGCGGGGGATTCCTACAATGAGCAGTTCTTC. This gives the protein CASSGLRLAGDSYNEQFF.

The chain links TRBV6-1 to TRBJ1-1; TRBD1 is a possible D gene (5 bases). Trimming stripped 6 bases from V and 0 bases from J, with 8 bases between. The CDR3 extends over 13 amino acids. Germline CDR1 reads MNHNS; CDR2 reads SASEGT. Written as DNA, the CDR3 is TGTGCCAGCAGCTTCAGGGTGAACACTGAAGCTTTCTTT. Translation gives CASSFRVNTEAFF.